Below are 22 T cell receptor beta chains sequenced from a single sample in a study of blood T cell repertoires in COVID-19. Method: immunoSEQ multiplex PCR; TCRdb's copy keeps in-frame clones and lacks some. Of approximately 240,000 clones listed, about 85% are singletons. The sequencing input was peripheral blood. All receptors come from a woman in her sixties with active or convalescent COVID-19.

The chain joins TRBV3-1 (or the pseudogene TRBV3-2) to TRBJ1-1; TRBD1 is a possible D gene (6 bases). CDR3 size: 14 residues. Trimming removed 4 bases at V and 6 bases at J, with 15 bases between. Germline V gene sequence: CDR1 LGHDT, CDR2 YNNKEL (reference sequence). The CDR3 protein is CASSPGVGVPEAFF. In DNA form, the CDR3 reads TGTGCCAGCAGCCCAGGGGTGGGGGTGCCTGAAGCTTTCTTT.

This clone came up once. V gene TRBV2 combines with J gene TRBJ1-3; possible D gene TRBD1, 6 bases. This CDR3 region has 17 residues. Between the trimmed V and J ends, which lost 0 bases and 3 bases, there was a span of 15 bases. CDR1 is SNHLY and CDR2 is FYNNEI in the germline V gene. The CDR3 coding sequence is TGTGCCAGCAGTGAAGCGCTTCGGGGGGCGTTTGGAAACACCATATATTTT. It yields the protein CASSEALRGAFGNTIYF. Supplemented by reference TRBV2 and TRBJ1-3, the full variable domain reads EPEVTQTPSHQVTQMGQEVILRCVPISNHLYFYWYRQILGQKVEFLVSFYNNEISEKSEIFDDQFSVERPDGSNFTLKIRSTKLEDSAMYFCASSEALRGAFGNTIYFGEGSWLTVV.

The CDR3 loop reads CASRGPANRGSSGNTIYF. CDR3 sequence (DNA): TGCGCCAGCAGGGGCCCGGCCAACAGGGGCAGCTCTGGAAACACCATATATTTT. V and J are TRBV5-1 and TRBJ1-3, with 7 nucleotides matching TRBD1. There are 18 residues in the CDR3. V shed 5 bases and J 0 bases; nucleotides not matched to a gene: 14. Germline lookup yields CDR1 SGHRS and CDR2 YFSETQ.

The chain employs TRBV27 and TRBJ2-1; 10 nucleotides align to TRBD2. J lost 9 bases, V lost 5 bases, and 13 bases had no gene match. Germline values: CDR1 MNHEY, CDR2 SMNVEV (reference sequence). This CDR3 has 16 amino acids. The CDR3 loop is CASSPLGGLADGEQFF. The CDR3 DNA sequence: TGTGCCAGCAGTCCTCTTGGAGGACTAGCGGATGGTGAGCAGTTCTTC.

The chain joins TRBV28 to TRBJ2-3; D may be TRBD2 (5 bases). The CDR3 covers 12 residues. The germline gives CDR1 MDHEN, CDR2 SYDVKM. The V gene lost 10 bases and the J gene lost 3 bases, with 11 bases spanning the gap. CDR3 DNA: TGTGCCACTACGAGGGATACAGATACGCAGTATTTT. This sequence encodes CATTRDTDTQYF.

In DNA form, the CDR3 reads TGTGCCAGCAGCTTCGGACAGGGGGCGGATCAGCCCCAGCATTTT. Amino acid sequence: CASSFGQGADQPQHF. The chain combines TRBV7-2 with TRBJ1-5; 11 bases are a match to TRBD1. In germline, CDR1 is SGHTA, CDR2 FQGNSA. V shed 3 bases, J shed 5 bases, and the junction held 3 bases outside the gene matches. CDR3 length: 15 residues.

This clone appeared once. In the same sample, other DNA sequences code for this CDR3. This sequence joins TRBV6-5 and TRBJ1-2; D is possibly TRBD1 (5 bases). The V end was cut by 8 bases, the J end by 2 bases, with 15 bases between. Germline lookup yields CDR1 MNHEY and CDR2 SVGAGI. This CDR3 is built from 14 residues. The CDR3 DNA sequence: TGTGCCAGCCGTCCTACCGGGGGGAACTATGGCTACACCTTC. Amino acids: CASRPTGGNYGYTF.

The rearrangement uses TRBV6-1 and TRBJ1-5, with 7 bases identical to TRBD1. The CDR3 is made up of 17 amino acids. CDR1 and CDR2 from the germline V gene are MNHNS and SASEGT. J lost 0 bases, V lost 3 bases, and 8 bases had no gene match. CDR3 nucleotides: TGTGCCAGCAGTGACAACAGGGGTCCCCCTAGCAATCAGCCCCAGCATTTT. Its protein is CASSDNRGPPSNQPQHF.

V is TRBV19 and J is TRBJ2-6, with 8 bases aligning to TRBD1. CDR1 is LNHDA and CDR2 is SQIVND in the germline V gene (reference sequence). The CDR3 spans 19 residues. J lost 5 bases, V lost 8 bases, and 20 bases had no gene match. The CDR3: CASPNGVGQGTAWANVLTF. CDR3 in DNA: TGTGCCAGTCCCAATGGGGTCGGACAGGGCACCGCCTGGGCCAACGTCCTGACTTTC.

The chain joins TRBV7-9 to TRBJ1-3, with D hard to call. The germline V and J ends were trimmed by 5 bases and 0 bases, with 14 bases remaining between them. In germline, CDR1 is SEHNR, CDR2 FQNEAQ (reference sequence). This CDR3 region has 16 residues. This CDR3 reads CASSRKRATSGNTIYF. The CDR3 coding sequence is TGTGCCAGCAGCCGTAAGAGGGCCACCTCTGGAAACACCATATATTTT.

This clone was detected a few times. The rearrangement uses TRBV7-3 and TRBJ2-7, with D tentatively TRBD2 (5 bases). Germline V gene sequence: CDR1 SGHTA, CDR2 FQGTGA. The CDR3 has 13 amino acids. The V end lost 5 bases, the J end lost 6 bases, and 14 bases lay between the germline ends. CDR3 protein: CASSPDTGGEQYF. In DNA, the CDR3 is TGTGCCAGCAGCCCCGACACCGGAGGCGAGCAGTACTTC.

This chain's CDR3 is CASSERTGQSAEAFF. DNA for the CDR3: TGTGCCAGCAGCGAACGGACAGGGCAATCGGCTGAAGCTTTCTTT. The genes are TRBV9 and TRBJ1-1; TRBD1 aligns across 8 bases. J was trimmed by 6 bases and V by 3 bases; bases with no gene match: 10. Germline V CDR1 and CDR2: SGDLS, YYNGEE. The CDR3 consists of 15 residues.

The V and J genes are TRBV5-4 and TRBJ1-1; TRBD1 agrees at 9 bases. The CDR3 runs to 17 residues. CDR1 is SGHNT, CDR2 YYREEE, per germline (reference sequence). Unmatched junction bases numbered 13, after V lost 4 bases and J lost 3 bases. CDR3 amino acids: CASSLDRGFTVDTEAFF. CDR3 DNA sequence: TGTGCCAGCAGCCTCGACAGGGGGTTTACGGTGGACACTGAAGCTTTCTTT.

The CDR3 region has the DNA TGTGCCAGCAGCTTAGGGGGACAAGTGTATCAGCCCCAGCATTTT. This codes for CASSLGGQVYQPQHF. The gene calls are TRBV13 and TRBJ1-5; a weak D match, TRBD1 (6 bases). The CDR3 is 15 residues long. From germline, CDR1 is PRHDT and CDR2 FYEKMQ (reference sequence). V was cut by 0 bases and J by 5 bases, with 11 bases left in between.

Points on this clone: Its ends do not fully match the called genes, so a read error is possible. The V and J genes are TRBV5-6 and TRBJ1-1; D is possibly TRBD1 (5 bases). Germline loops: CDR1 SGHDT, CDR2 YYEEEE. The CDR3 consists of 13 residues. The chain's CDR3 is CASSGEGVTQAFF. The CDR3 coding sequence is TGTGCCAGCAGCGGGGAAGGGGTCACTCAAGCTTTCTTT.

The CDR3 sequence: CASSEALPGWGSGIHNEQFF. In nucleotides, the CDR3 is TGTGCCAGCAGTGAAGCACTTCCGGGTTGGGGTAGCGGGATTCACAATGAGCAGTTCTTC. This chain joins TRBV2 and TRBJ2-1, with 8 bases aligning to TRBD2. CDR1 is SNHLY, CDR2 FYNNEI, per germline. The trim removed 0 bases at V and 5 bases at J, leaving 18 bases unmatched. The CDR3 totals 20 residues.

The chain carries TRBV7-2 and TRBJ2-3; D possibly corresponds to TRBD1 (6 bases). With 3 bases removed from V and 4 bases from J, the gap between germline ends came to 17 bases. The length of the CDR3 is 16 residues. From germline, CDR1 is SGHTA and CDR2 FQGNSA. The CDR3 nucleotides are TGTGCCAGCAGCTTGCGTGCAGGGGCGGGTTCAGATACGCAGTATTTT. This gives the protein CASSLRAGAGSDTQYF.

V usage is TRBV9 and J usage is TRBJ2-1; D remains unclear. CDR3 size: 14 residues. Germline-derived CDR1 and CDR2 are SGDLS and YYNGEE. The germline V and J ends were trimmed by 0 bases and 10 bases, with 14 bases remaining between them. The CDR3 reads CASSVDLEMREQFF. For the CDR3, the DNA is TGTGCCAGCAGCGTAGATTTGGAGATGAGGGAGCAGTTCTTC.

The chain recombines TRBV19 with TRBJ2-5; 8 nucleotides agree with TRBD1. Trimming removed 5 bases from V and 2 bases from J; junction bases left unmatched: 10. Germline V gives CDR1 LNHDA, CDR2 SQIVND (reference sequence). The CDR3 sequence is 16 residues long. The CDR3 protein is CASSAPGGANQETQYF. The CDR3 region has the DNA TGTGCCAGTAGTGCCCCAGGGGGCGCAAATCAAGAGACCCAGTACTTC.

The chain carries TRBV11-3 and TRBJ2-3, with 7 bases that match TRBD2. CDR3 size: 14 residues. The trim removed 4 bases at V and 7 bases at J, leaving 8 bases unmatched. The germline V gene encodes CDR1 SGHNT and CDR2 YENEEA. CDR3 in DNA: TGTGCCAGCAGCTCGGGCGGGAGTAGCCATACGCAGTATTTT. This gives the protein CASSSGGSSHTQYF.

The CDR3 DNA reads TGCAGTGCTAGTTCAGCCGCTAGCGGATACAATGAGCAGTTCTTC. Protein: CSASSAASGYNEQFF. V is TRBV20-1 and J is TRBJ2-1, with 7 nucleotides matching TRBD2. Trimming cost V 3 bases and J 4 bases; bases outside gene matches: 9. In germline, CDR1 is DFQATT, CDR2 SNEGSKA (reference sequence). This CDR3 contains 15 residues.

This clone is a singleton in its sample. The chain employs TRBV9 and TRBJ2-2; maybe TRBD2 (6 bases). The CDR3 consists of 14 residues. Germline V CDR1 and CDR2: SGDLS, YYNGEE. The V end was cut by 5 bases, the J end by 4 bases, with 12 bases between. CDR3 protein: CASSAGLRTGELFF. The CDR3 region has the DNA TGTGCCAGCAGTGCGGGACTTCGCACCGGGGAGCTGTTTTTT.